The clone carrying this T cell receptor beta chain came up a few times. Its cognate antigen is unknown. The sample belongs to a study of CD8 T cells in ankylosing spondylitis. General study points: Both synovial fluid and blood in reactive arthritis had previously been reported to carry some motif variants. A motif in TCR beta, a set of fewer than ten highly homologous variants, appeared characteristic of ankylosing spondylitis blood. The authors reported significant enrichment of disease-linked clones in matched ankylosing spondylitis synovial fluid.

The CDR3 has 14 amino acids. Trimming took 5 bases from V and 0 from J, leaving 11 bases between them. The germline gives CDR1 DFQATT, CDR2 SNEGSKA (reference sequence). In making TCR beta libraries, quantitative 5'-RACE with molecular barcodes was used. TCRdb reanalysed the 5' RACE reads using MiXCR and keeps one entry per CDR3 protein. The table records about 320,000 distinct CDR3 sequences, 11% of them present only once. The receptor was isolated from a female donor with ankylosing spondylitis or in good health (not recorded which). The V and J genes are TRBV20-1 and TRBJ2-1; tentatively, D is TRBD1 or TRBD2 (5 bases each). Source material: blood, either unsorted or a sorted T cell fraction (not recorded which). The CDR3 spells CSAPGTISYNEQFF. For the CDR3, the DNA is TGCAGTGCTCCCGGGACCATCTCCTACAATGAGCAGTTCTTC.